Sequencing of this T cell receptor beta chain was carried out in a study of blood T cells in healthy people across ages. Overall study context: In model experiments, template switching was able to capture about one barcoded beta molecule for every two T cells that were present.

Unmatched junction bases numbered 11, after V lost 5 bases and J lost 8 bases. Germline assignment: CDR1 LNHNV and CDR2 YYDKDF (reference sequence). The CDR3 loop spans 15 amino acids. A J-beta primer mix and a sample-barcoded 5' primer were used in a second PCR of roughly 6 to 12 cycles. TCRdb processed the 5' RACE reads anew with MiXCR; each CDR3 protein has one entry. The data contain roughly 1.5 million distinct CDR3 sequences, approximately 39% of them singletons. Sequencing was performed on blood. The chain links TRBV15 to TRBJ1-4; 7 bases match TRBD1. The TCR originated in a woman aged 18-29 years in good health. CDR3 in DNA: TGTGCCACCAGCGGGAGGACAGGTTCGGAAGAAAAACTGTTTTTT. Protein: CATSGRTGSEEKLFF.